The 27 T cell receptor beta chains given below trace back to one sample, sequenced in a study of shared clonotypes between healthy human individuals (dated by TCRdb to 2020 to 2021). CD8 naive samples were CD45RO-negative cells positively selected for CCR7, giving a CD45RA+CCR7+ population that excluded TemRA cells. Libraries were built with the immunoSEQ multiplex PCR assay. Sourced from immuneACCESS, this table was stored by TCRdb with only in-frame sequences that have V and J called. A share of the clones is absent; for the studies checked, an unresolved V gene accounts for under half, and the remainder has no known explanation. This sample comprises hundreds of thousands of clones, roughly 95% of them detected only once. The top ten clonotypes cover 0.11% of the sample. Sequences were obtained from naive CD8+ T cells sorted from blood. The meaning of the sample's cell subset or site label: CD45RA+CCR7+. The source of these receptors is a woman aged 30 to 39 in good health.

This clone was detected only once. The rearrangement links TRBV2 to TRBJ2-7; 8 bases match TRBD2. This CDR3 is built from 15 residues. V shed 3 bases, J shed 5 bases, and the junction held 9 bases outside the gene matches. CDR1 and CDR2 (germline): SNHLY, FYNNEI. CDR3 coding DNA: TGTGCCAGCAGTGATTCGGGGGGGAACACGGACGAGCAGTACTTC. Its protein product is CASSDSGGNTDEQYF. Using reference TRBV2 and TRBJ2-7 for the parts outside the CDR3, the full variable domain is EPEVTQTPSHQVTQMGQEVILRCVPISNHLYFYWYRQILGQKVEFLVSFYNNEISEKSEIFDDQFSVERPDGSNFTLKIRSTKLEDSAMYFCASSDSGGNTDEQYFGPGTRLTVT.

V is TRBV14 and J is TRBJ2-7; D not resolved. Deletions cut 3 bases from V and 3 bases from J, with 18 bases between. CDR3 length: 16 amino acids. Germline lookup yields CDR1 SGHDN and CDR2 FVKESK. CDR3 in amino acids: CASSQSDRAPLYEQYF. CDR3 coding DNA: TGTGCCAGCAGCCAGTCGGACCGGGCCCCTCTCTACGAGCAGTACTTC.

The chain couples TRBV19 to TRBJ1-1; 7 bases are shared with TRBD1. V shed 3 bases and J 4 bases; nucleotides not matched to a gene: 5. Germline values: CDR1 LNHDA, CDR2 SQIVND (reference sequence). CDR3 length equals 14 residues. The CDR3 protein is CASSITGVGTEAFF. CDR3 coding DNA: TGTGCCAGTAGTATTACAGGGGTTGGCACTGAAGCTTTCTTT.

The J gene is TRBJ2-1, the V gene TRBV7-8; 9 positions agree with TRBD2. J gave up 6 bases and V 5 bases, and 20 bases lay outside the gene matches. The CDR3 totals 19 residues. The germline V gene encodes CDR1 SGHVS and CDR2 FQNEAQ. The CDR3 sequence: CASSPRMVAGEETVNEQFF. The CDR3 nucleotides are TGTGCCAGCAGCCCGAGGATGGTAGCGGGGGAAGAGACTGTCAATGAGCAGTTCTTC.

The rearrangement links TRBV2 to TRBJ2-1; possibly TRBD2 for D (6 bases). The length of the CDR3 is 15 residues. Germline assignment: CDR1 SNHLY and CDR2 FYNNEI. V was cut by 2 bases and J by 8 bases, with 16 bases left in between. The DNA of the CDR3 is TGTGCCAGCAGTGAATTAAAGGGAGGAGGATATGAGCAGTTCTTC. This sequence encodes CASSELKGGGYEQFF.

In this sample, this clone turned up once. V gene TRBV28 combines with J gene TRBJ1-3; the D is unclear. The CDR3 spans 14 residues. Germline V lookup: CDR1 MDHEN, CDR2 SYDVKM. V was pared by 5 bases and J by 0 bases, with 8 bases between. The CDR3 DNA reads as TGTGCCAGCAGTCGCACAAACTCTGGAAACACCATATATTTT. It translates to CASSRTNSGNTIYF. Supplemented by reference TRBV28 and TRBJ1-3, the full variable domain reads DVKVTQSSRYLVKRTGEKVFLECVQDMDHENMFWYRQDPGLGLRLIYFSYDVKMKEKGDIPEGYSVSREKKERFSLILESASTNQTSMYLCASSRTNSGNTIYFGEGSWLTVV.

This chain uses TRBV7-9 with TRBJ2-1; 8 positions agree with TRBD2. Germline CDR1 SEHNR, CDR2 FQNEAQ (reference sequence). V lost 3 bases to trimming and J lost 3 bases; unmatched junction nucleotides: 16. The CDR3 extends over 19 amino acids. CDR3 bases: TGTGCCAGCAGCTTCCAAAGAGGCTTCGGGAGGGAAATCTACAATGAGCAGTTCTTC. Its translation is CASSFQRGFGREIYNEQFF.

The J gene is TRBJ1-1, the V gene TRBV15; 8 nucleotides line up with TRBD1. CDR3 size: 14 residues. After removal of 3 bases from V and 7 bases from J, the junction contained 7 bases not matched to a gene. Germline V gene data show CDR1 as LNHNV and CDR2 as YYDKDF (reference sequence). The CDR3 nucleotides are TGTGCCACCAGCAGCAGACAGGGGTTGGTTGAAGCTTTCTTT. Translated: CATSSRQGLVEAFF.

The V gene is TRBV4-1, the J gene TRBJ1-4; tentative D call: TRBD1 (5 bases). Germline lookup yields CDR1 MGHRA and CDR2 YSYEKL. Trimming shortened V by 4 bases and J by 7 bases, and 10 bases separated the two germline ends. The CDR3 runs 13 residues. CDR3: CASSPRDGEKLFF. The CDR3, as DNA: TGCGCCAGCAGCCCCCGGGACGGTGAAAAACTGTTTTTT.

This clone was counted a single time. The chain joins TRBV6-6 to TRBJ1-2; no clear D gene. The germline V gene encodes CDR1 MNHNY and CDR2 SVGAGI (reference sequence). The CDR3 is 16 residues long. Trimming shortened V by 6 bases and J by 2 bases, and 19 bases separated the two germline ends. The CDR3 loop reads CASRPIPRTVNYGYTF. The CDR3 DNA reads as TGTGCCAGCAGGCCAATACCCAGGACGGTAAACTATGGCTACACCTTC.

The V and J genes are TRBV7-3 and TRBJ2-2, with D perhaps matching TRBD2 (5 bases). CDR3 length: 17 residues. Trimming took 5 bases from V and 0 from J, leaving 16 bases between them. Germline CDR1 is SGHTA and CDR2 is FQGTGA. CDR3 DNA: TGTGCCAGCAGCCGCCCCCCGGGGATCCCGAACACCGGGGAGCTGTTTTTT. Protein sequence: CASSRPPGIPNTGELFF.

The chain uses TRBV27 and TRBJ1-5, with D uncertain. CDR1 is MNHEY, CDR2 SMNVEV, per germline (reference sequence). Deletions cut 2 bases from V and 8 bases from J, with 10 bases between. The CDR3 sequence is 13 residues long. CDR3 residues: CASSLNDLEPQHF. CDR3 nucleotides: TGTGCCAGCAGTTTAAACGACCTAGAGCCCCAGCATTTT.

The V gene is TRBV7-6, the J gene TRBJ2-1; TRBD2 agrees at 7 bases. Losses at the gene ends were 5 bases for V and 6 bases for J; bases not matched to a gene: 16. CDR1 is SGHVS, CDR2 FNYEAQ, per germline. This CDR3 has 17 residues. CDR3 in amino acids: CASSATPGGSRSNEQFF. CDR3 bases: TGTGCCAGCAGCGCCACCCCCGGCGGGAGTAGGAGCAATGAGCAGTTCTTC.

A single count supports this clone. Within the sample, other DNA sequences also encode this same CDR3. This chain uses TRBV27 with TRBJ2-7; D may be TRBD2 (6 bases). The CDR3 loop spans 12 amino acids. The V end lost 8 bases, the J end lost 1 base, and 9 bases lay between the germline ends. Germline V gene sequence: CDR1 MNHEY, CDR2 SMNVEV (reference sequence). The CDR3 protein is CASAGSSYEQYF. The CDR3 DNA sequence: TGTGCCAGCGCGGGATCGTCCTACGAGCAGTACTTC.

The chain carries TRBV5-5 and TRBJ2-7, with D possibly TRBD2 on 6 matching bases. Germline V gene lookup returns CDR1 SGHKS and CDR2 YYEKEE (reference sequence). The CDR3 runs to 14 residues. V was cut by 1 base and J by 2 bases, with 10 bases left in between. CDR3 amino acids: CASSLSGGTYEQYF. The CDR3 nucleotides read TGTGCCAGCAGCTTGTCGGGCGGGACCTACGAGCAGTACTTC. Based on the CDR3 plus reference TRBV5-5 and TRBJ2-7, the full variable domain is DAGVTQSPTHLIKTRGQQVTLRCSPISGHKSVSWYQQVLGQGPQFIFQYYEKEERGRGNFPDRFSARQFPNYSSELNVNALLLGDSALYLCASSLSGGTYEQYFGPGTRLTVT.

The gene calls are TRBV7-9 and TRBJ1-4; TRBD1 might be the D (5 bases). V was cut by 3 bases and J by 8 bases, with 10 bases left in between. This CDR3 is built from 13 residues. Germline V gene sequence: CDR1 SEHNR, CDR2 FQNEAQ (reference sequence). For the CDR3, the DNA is TGTGCCAGCAGCTTTGGCCGGGGCGAAAAACTGTTTTTT. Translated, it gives CASSFGRGEKLFF.

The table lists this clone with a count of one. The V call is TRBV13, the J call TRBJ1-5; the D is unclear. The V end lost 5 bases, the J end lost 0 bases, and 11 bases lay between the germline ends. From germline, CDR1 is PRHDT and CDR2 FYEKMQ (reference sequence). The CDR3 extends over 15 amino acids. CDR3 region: CASSHGYLSNQPQHF. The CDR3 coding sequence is TGTGCCAGCAGCCACGGATACCTTAGCAATCAGCCCCAGCATTTT.

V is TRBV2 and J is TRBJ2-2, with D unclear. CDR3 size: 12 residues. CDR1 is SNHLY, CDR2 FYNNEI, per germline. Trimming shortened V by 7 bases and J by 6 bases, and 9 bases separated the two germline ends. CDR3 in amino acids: CASTPASGELFF. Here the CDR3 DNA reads TGTGCCAGCACCCCGGCCTCCGGGGAGCTGTTTTTT.

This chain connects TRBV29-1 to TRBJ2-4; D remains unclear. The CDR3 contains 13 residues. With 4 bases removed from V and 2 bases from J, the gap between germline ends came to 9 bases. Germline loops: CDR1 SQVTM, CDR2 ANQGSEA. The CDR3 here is CSVARESKNIQYF. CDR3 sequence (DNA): TGCAGCGTTGCTCGCGAGTCCAAAAACATTCAGTACTTC.

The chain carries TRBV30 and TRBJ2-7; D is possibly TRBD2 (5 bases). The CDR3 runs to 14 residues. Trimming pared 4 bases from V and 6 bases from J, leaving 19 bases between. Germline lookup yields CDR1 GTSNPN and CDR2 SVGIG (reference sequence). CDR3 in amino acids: CAWTFDGNAGEQYF. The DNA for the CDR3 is TGTGCCTGGACGTTCGACGGGAACGCGGGCGAGCAGTACTTC.

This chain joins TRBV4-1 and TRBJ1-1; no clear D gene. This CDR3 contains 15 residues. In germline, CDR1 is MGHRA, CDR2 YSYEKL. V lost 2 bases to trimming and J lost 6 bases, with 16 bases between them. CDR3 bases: TGCGCCAGCAGCCAACGTACGGGTCTAGAGGCTGAAGCTTTCTTT. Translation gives CASSQRTGLEAEAFF.

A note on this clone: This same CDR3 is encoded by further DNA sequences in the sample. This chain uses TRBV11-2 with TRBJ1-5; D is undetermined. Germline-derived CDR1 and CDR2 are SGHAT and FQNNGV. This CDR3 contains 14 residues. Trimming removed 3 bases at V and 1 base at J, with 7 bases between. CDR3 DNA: TGTGCCAGCAGCTTGTCTGGCAGCAATCAGCCCCAGCATTTT. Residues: CASSLSGSNQPQHF.

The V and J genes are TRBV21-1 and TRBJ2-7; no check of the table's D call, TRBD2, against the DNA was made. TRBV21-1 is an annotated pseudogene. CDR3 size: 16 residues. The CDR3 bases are TGTGCCAGCAGCAGGGATACCGGGACTAGCGTTTCCGAGCAGTACTTC. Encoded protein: CASSRDTGTSVSEQYF.

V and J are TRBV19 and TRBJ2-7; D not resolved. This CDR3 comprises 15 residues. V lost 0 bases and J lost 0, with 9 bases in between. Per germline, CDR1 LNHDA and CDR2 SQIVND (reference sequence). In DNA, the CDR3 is TGTGCCAGTAGTATAGAAGGCGGCCTCTCCTACGAGCAGTACTTC. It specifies CASSIEGGLSYEQYF.

CDR3: CASSQDQDTQYF. CDR3 DNA sequence: TGCGCCAGCAGCCAAGATCAGGATACGCAGTATTTT. This sequence joins TRBV4-1 and TRBJ2-3; D unresolved. The length of the CDR3 is 12 residues. With 0 bases removed from V and 6 bases from J, the gap between germline ends came to 4 bases. Germline CDR1 and CDR2: MGHRA and YSYEKL.

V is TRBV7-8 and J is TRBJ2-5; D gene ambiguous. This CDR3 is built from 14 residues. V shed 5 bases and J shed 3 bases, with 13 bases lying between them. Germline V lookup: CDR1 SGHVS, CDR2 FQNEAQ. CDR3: CASSPRPSEETQYF. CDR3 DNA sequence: TGTGCCAGCAGCCCAAGGCCCTCGGAAGAGACCCAGTACTTC. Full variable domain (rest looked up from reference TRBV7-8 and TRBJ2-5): GAGVSQSPRYKVAKRGQDVALRCDPISGHVSLFWYQQALGQGPEFLTYFQNEAQLDKSGLPSDRFFAERPEGSVSTLKIQRTQQEDSAVYLCASSPRPSEETQYFGPGTRLLVL.

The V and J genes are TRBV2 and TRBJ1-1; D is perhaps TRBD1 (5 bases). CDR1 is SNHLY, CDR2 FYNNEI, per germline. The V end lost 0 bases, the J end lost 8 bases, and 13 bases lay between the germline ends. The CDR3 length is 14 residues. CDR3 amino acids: CASSEARWGAEAFF. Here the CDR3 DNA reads TGTGCCAGCAGTGAAGCGAGGTGGGGCGCGGAAGCTTTCTTT.